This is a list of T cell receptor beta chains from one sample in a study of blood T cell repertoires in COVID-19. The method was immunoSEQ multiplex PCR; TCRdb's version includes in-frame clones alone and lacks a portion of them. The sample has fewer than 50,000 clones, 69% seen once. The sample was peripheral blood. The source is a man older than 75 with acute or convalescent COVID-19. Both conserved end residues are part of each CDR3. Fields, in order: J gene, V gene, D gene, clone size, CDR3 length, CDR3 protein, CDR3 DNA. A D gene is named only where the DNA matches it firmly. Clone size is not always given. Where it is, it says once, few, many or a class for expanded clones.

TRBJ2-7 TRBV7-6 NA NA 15 CASSPDSDLSYEQYF TGTGCCAGCAGCCCGGACAGTGACCTCTCCTACGAGCAGTACTTC
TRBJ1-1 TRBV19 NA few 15 CASSPWDIPNTEAFF TGTGCCAGTAGTCCCTGGGACATACCGAACACTGAAGCTTTCTTT
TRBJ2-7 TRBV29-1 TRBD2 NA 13 CSVTTSGGYEQYF TGCAGCGTCACGACTAGCGGGGGGTACGAGCAGTACTTC
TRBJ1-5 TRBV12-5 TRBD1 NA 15 CASGWSDRGNQPQHF TGTGCTAGTGGTTGGTCGGACAGGGGGAATCAGCCCCAGCATTTT
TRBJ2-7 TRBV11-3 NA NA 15 CASSKRSGVNYEQYF TGTGCCAGCAGCAAAAGGTCGGGGGTAAACTATGAGCAGTACTTC
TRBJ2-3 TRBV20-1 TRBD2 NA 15 CSASGSGVSTDTQYF TGCAGTGCTAGTGGTAGCGGGGTTAGCACAGATACGCAGTATTTT
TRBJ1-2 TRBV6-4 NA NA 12 CASSNSHGGYTF TGTGCCAGCAGTAACAGCCATGGCGGCTACACCTTC
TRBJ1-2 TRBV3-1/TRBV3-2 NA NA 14 CASSQNRVPYGYTF TGTGCCAGCAGCCAAAACAGGGTCCCCTATGGCTACACCTTC
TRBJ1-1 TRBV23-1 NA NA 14 CASSQYPGGFYGFF TGCGCCAGCAGTCAATACCCGGGGGGATTCTACGGTTTCTTT
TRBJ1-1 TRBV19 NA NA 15 CASSIRRRLNTEAFF TGTGCCAGTAGTATCCGGCGGCGTTTGAACACTGAAGCTTTCTTT
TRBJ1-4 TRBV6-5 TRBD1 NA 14 CASSPGQGHEKLFF TGTGCCAGCAGCCCGGGACAGGGGCACGAAAAACTGTTTTTT
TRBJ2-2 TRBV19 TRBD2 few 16 CASSIGTSGISGELFF TGTGCCAGTAGTATAGGGACTAGCGGGATTTCCGGGGAGCTGTTTTTT
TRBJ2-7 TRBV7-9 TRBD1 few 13 CASSSRTGWEQYF TGTGCCAGCAGCTCCCGGACAGGGTGGGAGCAGTACTTC
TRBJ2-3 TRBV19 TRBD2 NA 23 CASSQGWSSGSGRSRGGADTQYF TGTGCCAGTAGCCAGGGGTGGTCTAGCGGGAGTGGCCGCTCGCGGGGCGGGGCAGATACGCAGTATTTT
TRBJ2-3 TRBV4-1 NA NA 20 CASSQDLSPKKLSSTDTQYF TGCGCCAGCAGCCAAGATCTGTCACCAAAAAAACTATCTAGCACAGATACGCAGTATTTT
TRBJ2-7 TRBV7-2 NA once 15 CASSFPQGGDYEQYF TGTGCCAGCAGCTTTCCACAAGGGGGAGACTACGAGCAGTACTTC
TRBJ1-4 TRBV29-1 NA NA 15 CSVVGGSATNEKLFF TGCAGCGTTGTTGGCGGATCTGCAACTAATGAAAAACTGTTTTTT
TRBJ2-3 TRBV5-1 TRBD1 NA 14 CASSLGGGTDTQYF TGCGCCAGCAGCTTAGGGGGCGGCACAGATACGCAGTATTTT
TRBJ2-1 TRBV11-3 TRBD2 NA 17 CASSSSPGTSGNNEQFF TGTGCCAGCAGCTCTAGCCCGGGGACTAGCGGCAACAATGAGCAGTTCTTC
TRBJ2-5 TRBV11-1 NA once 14 CASSLSAFQETQYF TGTGCCAGCAGCCTATCCGCCTTCCAAGAGACCCAGTACTTC
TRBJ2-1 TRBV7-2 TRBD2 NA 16 CASRRDGTSGLREQFF TGTGCCAGCAGACGAGATGGGACTAGCGGCCTTAGGGAGCAGTTCTTC
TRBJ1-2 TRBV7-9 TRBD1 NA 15 CASSFYQGANYGYTF TGTGCCAGCAGCTTTTATCAGGGGGCGAACTATGGCTACACCTTC
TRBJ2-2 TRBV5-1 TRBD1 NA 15 CASSLGQLNTGELFF TGCGCCAGCAGCCTGGGACAGCTGAACACCGGGGAGCTGTTTTTT
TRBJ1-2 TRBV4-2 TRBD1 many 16 CASSQGRTGDLGGYTF TGTGCCAGCAGCCAAGGGAGGACAGGGGATTTGGGCGGCTACACCTTC
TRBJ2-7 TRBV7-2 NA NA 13 CASTFGLRGEQYF TGTGCCAGCACCTTCGGGCTTCGGGGAGAGCAGTACTTC
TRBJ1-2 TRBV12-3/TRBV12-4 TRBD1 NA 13 CASSQTGFYGYTF TGTGCCAGCAGCCAGACAGGGTTCTATGGCTACACCTTC
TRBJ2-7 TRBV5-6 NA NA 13 CASSWTRVREQYF TGTGCCAGCAGCTGGACCAGGGTCCGCGAGCAGTACTTC
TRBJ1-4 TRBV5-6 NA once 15 CASSSSPTGYEKLFF TGTGCCAGCAGCTCCTCTCCAACAGGCTACGAAAAACTGTTTTTT
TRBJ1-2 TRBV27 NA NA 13 CASRTNVGHGYTF TGTGCCAGCAGGACCAACGTGGGGCATGGCTACACCTTC
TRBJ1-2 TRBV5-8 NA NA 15 CASSYAGTEGHGYTF TGTGCCAGCAGCTACGCAGGGACGGAGGGACATGGCTACACCTTC
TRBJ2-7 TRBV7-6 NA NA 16 CASSATPAGVIDEQYF TGTGCCAGCAGCGCGACTCCGGCCGGTGTAATTGACGAGCAGTACTTC
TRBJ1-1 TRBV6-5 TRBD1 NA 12 CASSYGQAEAFF TGTGCCAGCAGTTATGGACAGGCTGAAGCTTTCTTT
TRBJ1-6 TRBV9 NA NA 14 CASRRSTGGSPLHF TGTGCCAGCAGGCGGTCTACTGGTGGTTCACCCCTCCACTTT
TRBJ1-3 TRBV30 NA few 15 CAWSQGSLSGNTIYF TGTGCCTGGAGTCAGGGATCTCTCTCTGGAAACACCATATATTTT
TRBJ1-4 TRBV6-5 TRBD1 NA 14 CASRMRTGVWKLFF TGTGCCAGCAGAATGAGGACAGGGGTTTGGAAACTGTTTTTT
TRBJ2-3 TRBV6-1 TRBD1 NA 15 CASNEQGAKTDTQYF TGTGCCAGCAATGAACAGGGGGCGAAGACAGATACGCAGTATTTT
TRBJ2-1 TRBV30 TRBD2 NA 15 CAWGKKGLAGGEQFF TGTGCCTGGGGGAAAAAAGGACTAGCGGGAGGTGAGCAGTTCTTC
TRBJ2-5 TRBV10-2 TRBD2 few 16 CASSVGGTSGRETQYF TGCGCCAGCAGCGTTGGGGGGACTAGCGGGAGAGAGACCCAGTACTTC
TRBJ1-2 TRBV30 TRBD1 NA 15 CAWSPGQAWGYGYTF TGTGCCTGGAGTCCCGGACAGGCTTGGGGTTATGGCTACACCTTC
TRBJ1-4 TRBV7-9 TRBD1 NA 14 CASSSGTGFEKLFF TGTGCCAGCAGCTCCGGGACAGGGTTCGAAAAACTGTTTTTT
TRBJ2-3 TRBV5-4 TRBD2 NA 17 CASSLGWRAGGGDTQYF TGTGCCAGCAGCTTGGGTTGGAGAGCGGGAGGCGGGGATACGCAGTATTTT
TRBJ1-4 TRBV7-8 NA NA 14 CASSHYVAGEKLFF TGTGCCAGCAGCCACTACGTGGCGGGTGAAAAACTGTTTTTT
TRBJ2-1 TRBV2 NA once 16 CASSEDRASSYNEQFF TGTGCCAGCAGTGAAGACAGGGCCAGCTCCTACAATGAGCAGTTCTTC
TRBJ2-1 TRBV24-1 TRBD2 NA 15 CATSTTSGPYNEQFF TGTGCCACCAGCACAACTAGCGGTCCCTACAATGAGCAGTTCTTC
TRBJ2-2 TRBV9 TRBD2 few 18 CASSATLAGEEATGELFF TGTGCCAGCAGCGCGACTTTAGCGGGAGAGGAGGCCACCGGGGAGCTGTTTTTT
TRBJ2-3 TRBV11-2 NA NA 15 CASSTDTTSWDTQYF TGTGCCAGCAGCACCGACACAACATCATGGGATACGCAGTATTTT
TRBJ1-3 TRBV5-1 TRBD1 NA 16 CASSLGGQLSGNTIYF TGCGCCAGCAGCTTGGGGGGACAGCTCTCTGGAAACACCATATATTTT
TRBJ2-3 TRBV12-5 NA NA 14 CASGLATNADTQYF TGTGCTAGTGGTTTGGCTACTAACGCAGATACGCAGTATTTT
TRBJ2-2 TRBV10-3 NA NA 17 CAISESTERARTGELFF TGTGCCATCAGTGAGTCAACCGAGCGGGCCCGGACCGGGGAGCTGTTTTTT
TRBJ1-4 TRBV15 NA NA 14 CATSREVQDEKLFF TGTGCCACCAGCAGAGAAGTACAGGATGAAAAACTGTTTTTT
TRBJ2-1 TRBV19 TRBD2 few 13 CASSIVAGEGQFF TGTGCCAGTAGTATCGTAGCGGGAGAGGGGCAGTTCTTC
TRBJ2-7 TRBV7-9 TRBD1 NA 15 CASSLAGTGSHEQYF TGTGCCAGCAGCTTAGCCGGGACAGGGTCCCACGAGCAGTACTTC
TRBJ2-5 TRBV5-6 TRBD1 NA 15 CASSLRQGTVVAQYF TGTGCCAGCAGCCTAAGACAGGGAACGGTGGTGGCCCAGTACTTC
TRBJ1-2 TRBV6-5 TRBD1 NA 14 CASAVGQGNYGYTF TGTGCCAGCGCCGTGGGACAGGGCAACTATGGCTACACCTTC
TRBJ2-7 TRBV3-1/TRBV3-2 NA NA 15 CASSHNYGGRGEQYF TGTGCCAGCAGCCACAACTATGGAGGTCGCGGCGAGCAGTACTTC